This passage covers 3 T cell receptor beta chains from one sample sequenced in a study of T-cell memory formation after mild COVID-19. Each CDR3 protein is one row after TCRdb ran MiXCR on the 5' RACE reads. The sample yields fewer than 400,000 distinct CDR3 sequences, roughly 15% seen once. Sequencing used PBMCs or a T cell subset sorted from them (not recorded which). Source of these receptors: a man younger than 30 who had mild COVID-19 (a few samples of this study predate the infection). Cell type and time point are not known.

V gene TRBV24-1 combines with J gene TRBJ1-5; D remains unclear. Trimming removed 7 bases at V and 11 bases at J, with 17 bases between. The germline gives CDR1 KGHDR, CDR2 SFDVKD. The CDR3 contains 13 residues. The CDR3 DNA is TGTGCCACCAGCTCCCCAGAAGGCCCTTCCCAGCATTTT. Protein product: CATSSPEGPSQHF.

As regards this clonotype: A much bigger clone sits one base away, suggesting this may be a read error. The chain carries TRBV5-1 and TRBJ1-2; TRBD1 might be the D (6 bases). The CDR3 is made up of 12 amino acids. The V end was cut by 0 bases, the J end by 7 bases, with 7 bases between. The germline gives CDR1 SGHRS, CDR2 YFSETQ. The DNA for the CDR3 is TGCGCCAGCAGCTTGGACAGGGCTGGCTACACCTTC. The encoded protein is CASSLDRAGYTF.

This clonotype has just one count. The chain couples TRBV7-8 to TRBJ2-7; TRBD1 aligns across 9 bases. CDR3 length equals 16 residues. V lost 4 bases, J lost 0 bases, and 7 bases stayed unmatched. Per germline, CDR1 SGHVS and CDR2 FQNEAQ. Here the CDR3 reads CASSSRQGEGSYEQYV. Written as DNA, the CDR3 is TGTGCCAGCAGCTCTCGACAGGGGGAAGGCTCCTACGAGCAGTACGTC.